This T cell receptor beta chain comes out of a study of CD8 T cells in ankylosing spondylitis. For this clonotype: No antigen is known for it.

Quantitative 5'-RACE with molecular barcodes was used to make the TCR beta libraries. TCRdb re-analysed the 5' RACE reads in MiXCR, keeping a single row per CDR3 protein. The sample holds about 800,000 distinct CDR3 sequences, approximately 12% seen once. V gave up 2 bases and J gave up 3 bases, with 11 bases separating them. The germline V gene encodes CDR1 DFQATT and CDR2 SNEGSKA (reference sequence). This CDR3 region has 14 residues. General study results and limits: A TCR beta motif made of fewer than ten highly homologous variants seemed typical of ankylosing spondylitis blood. Disease-associated clonotypes exhibited CD8+ identity and were relatively infrequent in peripheral blood.

The sequenced material came from blood, either unsorted or a sorted T cell fraction (not recorded which). The TCR comes from a male donor with ankylosing spondylitis. V is TRBV20-1 and J is TRBJ1-3; D not certain. The CDR3 protein is CSARSLGIGNTIYF. CDR3 coding DNA: TGCAGTGCTAGAAGTCTGGGAATTGGAAACACCATATATTTT.